The 7 T cell receptor beta chains below were found in one sample sequenced in a study of a mutant IDH1 vaccine in newly diagnosed glioma. Time point here: week 23, last vaccination. Doses comprised 300 ug of mutant IDH1 20-mer peptide each, plus topical imiquimod. No antigens are known for them. This table comes from immunoSEQ multiplex PCR, and its TCRdb copy is limited to in-frame clones, with some not included. The sample carries 45,000 to 65,000 clones, approximately 78% recorded once. The sequences come from PBMCs, collected from a glioma patient whose treatment included an IDH1 peptide vaccine. Receptors originate from a woman aged 40 to 49 with glioma. Some clones in this sample may be carry-over from other donors' samples.

In DNA form, the CDR3 reads TGTGCCAGCAGCCGGACTAGCGGGGGCTCCTACAATGAGCAGTTCTTC. This sequence encodes CASSRTSGGSYNEQFF. V is TRBV7-2 and J is TRBJ2-1; TRBD2 agrees at 13 bases. Germline-derived CDR1 and CDR2 are SGHTA and FQGNSA. The length of the CDR3 is 16 residues. Trimming took 5 bases from V and 0 from J; bases not matched to a gene: 1.

The chain carries TRBV9 and TRBJ2-7; 9 bases map to TRBD1. This CDR3 has 14 amino acids. Germline V gene sequence: CDR1 SGDLS, CDR2 YYNGEE. The trim removed 7 bases at V and 6 bases at J, leaving 11 bases unmatched. CDR3: CASGPGTGPSEQYF. CDR3 nucleotides: TGTGCCAGCGGGCCTGGGACAGGGCCCTCCGAGCAGTACTTC.

The gene calls are TRBV5-1 and TRBJ2-5; unclear D gene. V was pared by 2 bases and J by 1 base, with 6 bases between. This CDR3 has 13 residues. The germline V gene has CDR1 SGHRS and CDR2 YFSETQ. The CDR3 sequence: CASSFQAQETQYF. The CDR3 coding sequence is TGCGCCAGCAGCTTTCAGGCCCAAGAGACCCAGTACTTC.

The chain has TRBV6-5 and TRBJ2-7; D may be TRBD1 (6 bases). The length of the CDR3 is 15 residues. Germline CDR1 is MNHEY and CDR2 is SVGAGI. V was cut by 6 bases and J by 0 bases, with 15 bases left in between. The CDR3 region has the DNA TGTGCCAGCAGCACGTTACAGGGTTACTCCTACGAGCAGTACTTC. As protein: CASSTLQGYSYEQYF.

The chain links TRBV7-9 to TRBJ1-1, with 8 bases aligning to TRBD1. J lost 9 bases, V lost 1 base, and 10 bases had no gene match. Germline CDR1 is SEHNR and CDR2 is FQNEAQ (reference sequence). The CDR3 runs 15 residues. The CDR3 sequence: CASSLGQGRLRQAFF. CDR3 nucleotides: TGTGCCAGCAGCTTAGGACAGGGGCGACTTCGGCAAGCTTTCTTT.

The chain uses TRBV19 and TRBJ2-7; tentatively, D is TRBD1 (6 bases). Trimming shortened V by 3 bases and J by 2 bases, and 11 bases separated the two germline ends. CDR1 and CDR2 from the germline V gene are LNHDA and SQIVND (reference sequence). The CDR3 length is 14 residues. This CDR3 is CASSIRGPPYEQYF. The CDR3 nucleotides are TGTGCCAGTAGTATCAGGGGTCCGCCCTACGAGCAGTACTTC.

This clone was recorded once. DNA of the CDR3: TGTGCCAGCAGCTTAAGAAGGACCGGGGAGCTGTTTTTT. This translates into CASSLRRTGELFF. The chain recombines TRBV7-8 with TRBJ2-2, with D hard to call. CDR3 length: 13 amino acids. Germline CDR1 SGHVS, CDR2 FQNEAQ. The V and J ends lost 2 bases and 5 bases respectively, with 6 bases between them.